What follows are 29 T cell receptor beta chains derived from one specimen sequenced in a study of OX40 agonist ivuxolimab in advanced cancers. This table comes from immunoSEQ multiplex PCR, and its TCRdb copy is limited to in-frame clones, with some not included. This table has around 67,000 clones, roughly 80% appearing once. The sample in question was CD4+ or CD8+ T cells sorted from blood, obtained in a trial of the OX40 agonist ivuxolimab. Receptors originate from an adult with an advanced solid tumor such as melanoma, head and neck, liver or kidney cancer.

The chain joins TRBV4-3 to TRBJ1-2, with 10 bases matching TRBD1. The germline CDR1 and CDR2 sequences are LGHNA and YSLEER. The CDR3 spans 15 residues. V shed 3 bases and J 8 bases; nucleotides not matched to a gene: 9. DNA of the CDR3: TGCGCCAGCAGCCAGATAGGACAGGGGGAGGACGGCTACACCTTC. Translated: CASSQIGQGEDGYTF.

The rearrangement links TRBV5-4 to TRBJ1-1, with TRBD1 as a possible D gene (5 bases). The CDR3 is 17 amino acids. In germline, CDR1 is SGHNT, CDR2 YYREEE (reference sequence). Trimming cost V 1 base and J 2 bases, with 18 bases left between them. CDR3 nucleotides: TGTGCCAGCAGCTTGCTGGCAGGGAAATCCAGAAACACTGAAGCTTTCTTT. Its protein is CASSLLAGKSRNTEAFF.

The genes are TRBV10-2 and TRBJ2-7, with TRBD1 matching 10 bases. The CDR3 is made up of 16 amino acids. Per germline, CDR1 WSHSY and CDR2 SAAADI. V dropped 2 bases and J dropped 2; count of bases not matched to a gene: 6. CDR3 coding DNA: TGCGCCAGCAGTGAGAGGTTGGGGACAGGGGCCTACGAGCAGTACTTC. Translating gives CASSERLGTGAYEQYF.

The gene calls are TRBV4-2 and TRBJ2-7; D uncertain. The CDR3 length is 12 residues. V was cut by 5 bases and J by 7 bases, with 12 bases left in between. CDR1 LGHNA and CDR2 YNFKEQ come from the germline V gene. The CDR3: CASSDYSGEQYF. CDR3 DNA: TGTGCCAGCAGCGATTACAGTGGTGAGCAGTACTTC.

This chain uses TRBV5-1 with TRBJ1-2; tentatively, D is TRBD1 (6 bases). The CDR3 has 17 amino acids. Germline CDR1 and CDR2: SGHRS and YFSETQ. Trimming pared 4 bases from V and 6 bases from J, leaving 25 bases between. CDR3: CASSPDMGAKWGDGYTF. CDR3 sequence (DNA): TGCGCCAGCAGCCCGGACATGGGGGCGAAGTGGGGCGATGGCTACACCTTC.

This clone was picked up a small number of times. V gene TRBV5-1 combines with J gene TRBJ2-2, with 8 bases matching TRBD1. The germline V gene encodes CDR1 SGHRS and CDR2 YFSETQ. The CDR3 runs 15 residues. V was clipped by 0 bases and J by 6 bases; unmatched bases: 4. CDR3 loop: CASSLAQGASGELFF. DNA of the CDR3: TGCGCCAGCAGCTTGGCTCAGGGGGCGTCCGGGGAGCTGTTTTTT.

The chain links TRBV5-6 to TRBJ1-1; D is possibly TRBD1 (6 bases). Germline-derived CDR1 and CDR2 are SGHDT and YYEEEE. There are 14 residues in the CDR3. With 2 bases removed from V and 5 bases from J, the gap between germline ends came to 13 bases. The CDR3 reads CASSLLQGGTEAFF. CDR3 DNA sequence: TGTGCCAGCAGCTTACTACAGGGCGGGACTGAAGCTTTCTTT.

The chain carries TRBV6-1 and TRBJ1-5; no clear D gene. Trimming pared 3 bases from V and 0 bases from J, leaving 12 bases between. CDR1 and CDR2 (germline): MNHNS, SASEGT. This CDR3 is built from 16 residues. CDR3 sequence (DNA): TGTGCCAGCAGTGACACTATAAGGGATAGCAATCAGCCCCAGCATTTT. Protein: CASSDTIRDSNQPQHF.

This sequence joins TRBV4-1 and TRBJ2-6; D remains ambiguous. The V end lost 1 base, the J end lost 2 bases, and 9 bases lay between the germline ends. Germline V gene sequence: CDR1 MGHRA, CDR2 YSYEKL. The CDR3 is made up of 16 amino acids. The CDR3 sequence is CASSQVTRPGANVLTF. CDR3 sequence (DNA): TGCGCCAGCAGCCAAGTCACGCGCCCTGGGGCCAACGTCCTGACTTTC.

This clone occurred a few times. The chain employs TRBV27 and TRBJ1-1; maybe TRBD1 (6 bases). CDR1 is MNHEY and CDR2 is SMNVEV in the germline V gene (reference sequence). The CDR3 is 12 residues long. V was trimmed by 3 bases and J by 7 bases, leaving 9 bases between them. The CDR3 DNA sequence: TGTGCCAGCAGTTTGGGGGGCGGTGAAGCTTTCTTT. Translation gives CASSLGGGEAFF.

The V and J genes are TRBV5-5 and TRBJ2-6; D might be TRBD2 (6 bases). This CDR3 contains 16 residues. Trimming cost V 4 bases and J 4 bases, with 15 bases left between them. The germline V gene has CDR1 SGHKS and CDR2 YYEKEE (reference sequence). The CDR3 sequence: CASSPLGGYGANVLTF. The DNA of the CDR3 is TGTGCCAGCAGCCCCTTGGGAGGCTACGGGGCCAACGTCCTGACTTTC.

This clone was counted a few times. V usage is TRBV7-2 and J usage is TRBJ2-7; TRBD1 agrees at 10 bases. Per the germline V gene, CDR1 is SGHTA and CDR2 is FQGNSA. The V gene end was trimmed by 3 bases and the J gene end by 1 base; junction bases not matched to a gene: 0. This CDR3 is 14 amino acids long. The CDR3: CASSLDRGSYEQYF. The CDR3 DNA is TGTGCCAGCAGCTTGGACAGGGGGTCCTACGAGCAGTACTTC.

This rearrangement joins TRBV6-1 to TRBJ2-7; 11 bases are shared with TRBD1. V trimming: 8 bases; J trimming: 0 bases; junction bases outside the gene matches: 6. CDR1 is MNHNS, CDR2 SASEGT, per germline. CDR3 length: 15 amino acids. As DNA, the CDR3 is TGTGCCAGCGTCTCCGGGACAGGGGGCTCCTACGAGCAGTACTTC. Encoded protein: CASVSGTGGSYEQYF.

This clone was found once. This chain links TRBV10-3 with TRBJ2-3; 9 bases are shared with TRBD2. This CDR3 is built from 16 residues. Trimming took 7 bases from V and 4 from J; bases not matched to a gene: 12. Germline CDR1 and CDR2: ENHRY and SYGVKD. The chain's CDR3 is CAITPRGAGGSDTQYF. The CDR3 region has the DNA TGTGCCATCACCCCTAGAGGAGCGGGGGGCTCAGATACGCAGTATTTT.

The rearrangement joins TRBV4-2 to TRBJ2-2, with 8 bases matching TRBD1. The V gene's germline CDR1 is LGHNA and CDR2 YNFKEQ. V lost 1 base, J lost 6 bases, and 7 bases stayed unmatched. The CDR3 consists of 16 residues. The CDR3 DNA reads TGTGCCAGCAGCCAAGGCGGACAGGGTGGGGCCGGGGAGCTGTTTTTT. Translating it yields CASSQGGQGGAGELFF.

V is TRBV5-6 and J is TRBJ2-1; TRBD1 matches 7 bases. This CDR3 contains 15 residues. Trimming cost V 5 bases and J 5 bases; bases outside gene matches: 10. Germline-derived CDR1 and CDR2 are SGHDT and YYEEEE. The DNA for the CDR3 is TGTGCCAGCAGTGGGCCGGGACAGAACAACAATGAGCAGTTCTTC. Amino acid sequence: CASSGPGQNNNEQFF.

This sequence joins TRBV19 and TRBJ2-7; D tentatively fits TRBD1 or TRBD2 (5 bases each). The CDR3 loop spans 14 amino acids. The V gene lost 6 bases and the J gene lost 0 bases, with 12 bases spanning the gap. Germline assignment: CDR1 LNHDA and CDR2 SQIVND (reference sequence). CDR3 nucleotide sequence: TGTGCCAGTAGACCGGGACGGATCTCCTACGAGCAGTACTTC. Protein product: CASRPGRISYEQYF.

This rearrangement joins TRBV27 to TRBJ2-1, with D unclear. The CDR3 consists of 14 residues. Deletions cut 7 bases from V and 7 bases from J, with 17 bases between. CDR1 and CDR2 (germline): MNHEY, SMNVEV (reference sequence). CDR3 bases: TGTGCCAGCACCCCTGGCGTCGGCCTGAATGAGCAGTTCTTC. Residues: CASTPGVGLNEQFF.

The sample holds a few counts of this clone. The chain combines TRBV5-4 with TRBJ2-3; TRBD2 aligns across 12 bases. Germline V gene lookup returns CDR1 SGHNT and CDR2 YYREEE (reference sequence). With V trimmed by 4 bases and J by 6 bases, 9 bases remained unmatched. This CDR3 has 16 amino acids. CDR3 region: CASSTALAGGVDTQYF. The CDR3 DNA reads TGTGCCAGCAGCACCGCTCTAGCGGGGGGGGTGGATACGCAGTATTTT.

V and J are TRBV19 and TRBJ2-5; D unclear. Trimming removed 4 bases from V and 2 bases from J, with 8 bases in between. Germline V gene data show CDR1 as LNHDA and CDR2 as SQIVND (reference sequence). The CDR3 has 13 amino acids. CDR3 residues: CASSTDGQETQYF. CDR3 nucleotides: TGTGCCAGTAGTACGGACGGGCAAGAGACCCAGTACTTC.

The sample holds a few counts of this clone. The CDR3 spells CATSRDLGGGPRGKLFF. As DNA, the CDR3 is TGTGCCACCAGCAGAGATCTGGGGGGGGGCCCCCGGGGAAAACTGTTTTTT. The chain combines TRBV15 with TRBJ1-4, with a possible D match to TRBD1 (6 bases). The CDR3 has 17 residues. The V end was cut by 0 bases, the J end by 10 bases, with 21 bases between. Germline assignment: CDR1 LNHNV and CDR2 YYDKDF (reference sequence).

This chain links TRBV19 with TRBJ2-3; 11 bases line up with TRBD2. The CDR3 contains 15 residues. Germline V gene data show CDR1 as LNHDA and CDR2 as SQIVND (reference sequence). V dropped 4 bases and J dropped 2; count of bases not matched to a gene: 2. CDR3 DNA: TGTGCCAGTAGTACTAGCGGGGGGCCCACAGATACGCAGTATTTT. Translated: CASSTSGGPTDTQYF.

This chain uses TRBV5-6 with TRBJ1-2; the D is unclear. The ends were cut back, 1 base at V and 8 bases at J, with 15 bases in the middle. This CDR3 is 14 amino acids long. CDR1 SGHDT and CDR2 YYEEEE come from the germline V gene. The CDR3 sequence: CASSLSSGRGGYTF. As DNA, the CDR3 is TGTGCCAGCAGCTTGTCCAGTGGGAGAGGGGGCTACACCTTC.

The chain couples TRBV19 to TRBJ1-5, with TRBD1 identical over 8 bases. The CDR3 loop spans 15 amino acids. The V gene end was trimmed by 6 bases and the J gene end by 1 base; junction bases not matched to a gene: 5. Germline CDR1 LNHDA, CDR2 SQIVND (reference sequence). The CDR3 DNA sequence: TGTGCCAGTAGCAATACAGGGGGAAGCAATCAGCCCCAGCATTTT. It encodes CASSNTGGSNQPQHF. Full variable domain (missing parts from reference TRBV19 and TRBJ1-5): DGGITQSPKYLFRKEGQNVTLSCEQNLNHDAMYWYRQDPGQGLRLIYYSQIVNDFQKGDIAEGYSVSREKKESFPLTVTSAQKNPTAFYLCASSNTGGSNQPQHFGDGTRLSIL.

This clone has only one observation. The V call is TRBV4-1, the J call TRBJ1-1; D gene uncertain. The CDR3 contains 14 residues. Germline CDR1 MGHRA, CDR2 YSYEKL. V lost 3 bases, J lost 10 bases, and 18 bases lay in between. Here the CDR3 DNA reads TGCGCCAGCAGCCATCCCATGTCTGGAGTTACAGCTTTCTTT. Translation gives CASSHPMSGVTAFF.

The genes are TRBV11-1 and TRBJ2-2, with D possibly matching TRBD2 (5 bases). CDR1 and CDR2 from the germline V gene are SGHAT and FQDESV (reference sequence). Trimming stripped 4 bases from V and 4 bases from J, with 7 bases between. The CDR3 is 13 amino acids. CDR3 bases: TGTGCCAGCAGCTCAGGACTCACCGGGGAGCTGTTTTTT. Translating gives CASSSGLTGELFF.

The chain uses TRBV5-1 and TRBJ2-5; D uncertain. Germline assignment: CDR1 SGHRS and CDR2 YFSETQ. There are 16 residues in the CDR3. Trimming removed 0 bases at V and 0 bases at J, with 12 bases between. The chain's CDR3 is CASSLVASPYQETQYF. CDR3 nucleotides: TGCGCCAGCAGCTTGGTGGCTAGTCCGTACCAAGAGACCCAGTACTTC. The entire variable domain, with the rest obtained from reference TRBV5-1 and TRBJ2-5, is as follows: KAGVTQTPRYLIKTRGQQVTLSCSPISGHRSVSWYQQTPGQGLQFLFEYFSETQRNKGNFPGRFSGRQFSNSRSEMNVSTLELGDSALYLCASSLVASPYQETQYFGPGTRLLVL.

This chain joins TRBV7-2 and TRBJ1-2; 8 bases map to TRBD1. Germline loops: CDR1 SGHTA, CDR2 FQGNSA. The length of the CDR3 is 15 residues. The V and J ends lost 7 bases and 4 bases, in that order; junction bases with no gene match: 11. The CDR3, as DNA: TGTGCCAGCACCTTCGCCAGGGGGCAAGGCTATGGCTACACCTTC. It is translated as CASTFARGQGYGYTF.

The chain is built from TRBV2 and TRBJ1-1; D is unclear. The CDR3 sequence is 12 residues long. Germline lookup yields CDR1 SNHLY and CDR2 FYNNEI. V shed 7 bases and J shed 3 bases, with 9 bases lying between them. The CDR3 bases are TGTGCCAGCATAAGGTGGTACACTGAAGCTTTCTTT. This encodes CASIRWYTEAFF.